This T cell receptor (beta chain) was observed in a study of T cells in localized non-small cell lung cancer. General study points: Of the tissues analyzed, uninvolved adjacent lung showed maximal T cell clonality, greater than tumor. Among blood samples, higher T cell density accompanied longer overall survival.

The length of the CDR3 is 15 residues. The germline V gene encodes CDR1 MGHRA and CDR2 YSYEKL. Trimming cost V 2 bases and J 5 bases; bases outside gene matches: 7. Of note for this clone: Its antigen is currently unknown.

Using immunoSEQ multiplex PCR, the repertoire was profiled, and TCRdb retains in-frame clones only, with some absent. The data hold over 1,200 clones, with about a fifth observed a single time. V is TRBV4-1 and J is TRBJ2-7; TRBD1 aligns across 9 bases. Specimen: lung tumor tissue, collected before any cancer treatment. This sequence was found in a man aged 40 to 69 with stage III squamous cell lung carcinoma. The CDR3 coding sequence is TGCGCCAGCAGCCAAATCCGGACAGGGGACGACGAGCAGTACTTC. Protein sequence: CASSQIRTGDDEQYF.